This T cell receptor (beta chain) emerged from a study of T cells in Graves' hyperthyroidism and ophthalmopathy. Germline assignment: CDR1 SQVTM and CDR2 ANQGSEA. The V gene end was trimmed by 4 bases and the J gene end by 6 bases; junction bases not matched to a gene: 17. The CDR3 totals 16 residues. This clonotype was observed a handful of times. Under 3 months was the duration of disease in ophthalmopathy patients, who also had a Clinical Activity Score of at least 3 and a NOSPECS grade of at least 4. Not enrolled were patients with uncontrolled infection, other autoimmune disease, pregnancy or lactation. Amplified TCR beta CDR3 regions derived from RNA transcripts. The HTBI set primed first-round TCR CDR3 RT-PCR. TCRdb itself ran the multiplex PCR reads through MiXCR, one entry per CDR3 protein. The sample yields about half a million distinct CDR3 sequences, 15% to 20% seen once.

This sequence joins TRBV29-1 and TRBJ2-5; TRBD2 matches at 7 bases. The clonotype originates from a woman in her twenties or thirties with Graves' ophthalmopathy. Sequenced material: blood. The CDR3 reads CSVVINISFGGKTQYF. The CDR3 DNA follows: TGCAGCGTTGTGATAAATATATCTTTCGGGGGGAAGACCCAGTACTTC.